The rows below give T cell receptor beta chains drawn from one sample of a study of blood T cell repertoires in COVID-19. The repertoire was sequenced with immunoSEQ multiplex PCR; TCRdb's copy has only in-frame clones and lacks some. The sample lists more than 250,000 clones; about 90% were seen once. The specimen sequenced was PBMCs or T cells enriched from blood (not recorded which). These receptors came from a woman aged 18-29 years with acute COVID-19. CDR3s include the opening cysteine and the closing phenylalanine or tryptophan. The D gene is left open where the match is weak. Some rows mark clone size as missing; the rest say once, few, many or name a class of expanded clone.

j_call,clone_size,d_call,v_call,cdr3_nt,cdr3_aa
TRBJ1-3,-,-,TRBV14,TGTGCCAGCAAGTGGGCCTCTGGAAACACCATATATTTT,CASKWASGNTIYF
TRBJ1-4,few,-,TRBV3-1/TRBV3-2,TGTGCCAGCAGCCAATTTTCGTCCAGGGGTTATGAAAAACTGTTTTTT,CASSQFSSRGYEKLFF
TRBJ2-5,-,-,TRBV10-3,TGTGCCATCAGTCCTACAGGGCTAGGTGGGGAGACCCAGTACTTC,CAISPTGLGGETQYF
TRBJ2-2,-,-,TRBV7-2,TGTGCCAGCAGCAAACAGGCTACGAACACCGGGGAGCTGTTTTTT,CASSKQATNTGELFF
TRBJ2-1,-,-,TRBV12-3/TRBV12-4,TGTGCCAGCAGTTTTGTCTCCGACAATGAGCAGTTCTTC,CASSFVSDNEQFF
TRBJ2-2,-,-,TRBV2,TGTGCCAGCGGGAGTGACACCGGGGAGCTGTTTTTT,CASGSDTGELFF
TRBJ2-7,-,-,TRBV5-6,TGTGCCAGCAGCCGAGCGGGCTCCAGAAACTACGAGCAGTACTTC,CASSRAGSRNYEQYF
TRBJ2-2,-,-,TRBV19,TGTGCCAGTAGTATGAGCTCAAACACCGGGGAGCTGTTTTTT,CASSMSSNTGELFF
TRBJ1-4,-,TRBD1,TRBV9,TGTGCCAGCAGCGTAGGAGGGACAGGGTTGGTTAATGAAAAACTGTTTTTT,CASSVGGTGLVNEKLFF
TRBJ1-2,-,-,TRBV4-3,TGCGCCAGCAGCCCCCGGGAGGGATTTTTCTATGGCTACACCTTC,CASSPREGFFYGYTF
TRBJ2-4,-,TRBD1,TRBV6-5,TGTGCCAGCAACCGACAGGGCAACAAAAACATTCAGTACTTC,CASNRQGNKNIQYF
TRBJ1-5,-,-,TRBV5-6,TGTGCCAGCAGCTTAGGACAGCGTGCCGAGGCCCAGCATTTT,CASSLGQRAEAQHF
TRBJ1-1,-,-,TRBV28,TGTGCCAGCAGTTTGCAAGGGGTGATGAACACTGAAGCTTTCTTT,CASSLQGVMNTEAFF
TRBJ1-5,-,-,TRBV30,TGTGCCTGGAGTGTACTAGGCACAGATCAGCCCCAGCATTTT,CAWSVLGTDQPQHF
TRBJ1-4,-,-,TRBV3-1/TRBV3-2,TGTGCCAGCAGCCGCAAATCGGGGAATGAAAAACTGTTTTTT,CASSRKSGNEKLFF
TRBJ2-5,-,-,TRBV28,TGTGCCAGCAGTTGGGGCAAAGAGACCCAGTACTTC,CASSWGKETQYF
TRBJ2-1,-,-,TRBV7-9,TGTGCCAGCAGCGACACCCCCAGTTACACCTCCTACAATGAGCAGTTCTTC,CASSDTPSYTSYNEQFF
TRBJ2-1,-,-,TRBV7-9,TGTGCCAGCAGCTTTGGTTTGGTGGCGGGCTCCTACAATGAGCAGTTCTTC,CASSFGLVAGSYNEQFF
TRBJ1-5,-,-,TRBV4-1,TGCGCCAGCAGCCAAGTCGCTAGACAGAAAAATCAGCCCCAGCATTTT,CASSQVARQKNQPQHF
TRBJ1-6,-,-,TRBV27,TGTGCCAGCACCGAACATAGGGGTAATTCACCCCTCCACTTT,CASTEHRGNSPLHF
TRBJ2-1,-,TRBD2,TRBV7-3,TGTGCCAGCAGCTCACAACCTAGCGGAGGGAACAATGAGCAGTTCTTC,CASSSQPSGGNNEQFF
TRBJ2-7,-,-,TRBV5-4,TGTGCCAGCAGCGCTCGGAGCTCCTACGAGCAGTACTTC,CASSARSSYEQYF
TRBJ1-6,-,-,TRBV2,TGTGCCAGCAGTCGGCCGGAGGTATATTCACCCCTCCACTTT,CASSRPEVYSPLHF
TRBJ2-1,-,-,TRBV7-9,TGTGCCAGCAGCTTAGGAGGGGGACCCTACAATGAGCAGTTCTTC,CASSLGGGPYNEQFF
TRBJ2-7,-,TRBD1,TRBV6-5,TGTGCCAGCAGTTACGGGGACAGTACCTACGAGCAGTACTTC,CASSYGDSTYEQYF
TRBJ2-5,few,-,TRBV5-6,TGTGCCAGCAGCTTGTGGGCCCGGGGCCAAGAGACCCAGTACTTC,CASSLWARGQETQYF
TRBJ1-1,once,-,TRBV6-2/TRBV6-3,TGTGCCAGCAGTCAGAGTGGGCCGGCCACAGGACGTGATCAAGCTTTCTTT,CASSQSGPATGRDQAFF
TRBJ1-2,-,TRBD1,TRBV7-2,TGTGCCAGCAGCTCTCAGGGGGTCTTTGGCTATGGCTACACCTTC,CASSSQGVFGYGYTF
TRBJ2-5,-,-,TRBV15,TGTGCCACCAGCAGACCGCAAGAGACCCAGTACTTC,CATSRPQETQYF
TRBJ2-3,-,TRBD2,TRBV4-2,TGTGCCAGCAGCCACCGGACTAGGTGGTCAGATACGCAGTATTTT,CASSHRTRWSDTQYF
TRBJ1-4,-,-,TRBV30,TGTGCCTGGAGCTGGGGCTTTAATGAAAAACTGTTTTTT,CAWSWGFNEKLFF
TRBJ2-3,-,-,TRBV29-1,TGCAGCGTTGCGTCCCGGGACTTAAGCACAGATACGCAGTATTTT,CSVASRDLSTDTQYF
TRBJ2-5,-,TRBD1,TRBV9,TGTGCCAGCAGCGTAGATCAGGGGGCAACAGAGACCCAGTACTTC,CASSVDQGATETQYF
TRBJ1-1,-,-,TRBV30,TGTGCCTGGAGTTACAGGGATCCGAACACTGAAGCTTTCTTT,CAWSYRDPNTEAFF
TRBJ1-3,-,-,TRBV7-2,TGTGCCAGCGGAATAAGGGGGGGGTCTGGAAACACCATATATTTT,CASGIRGGSGNTIYF
TRBJ1-2,-,TRBD1,TRBV18,TGTGCCAGCTCACCAAGGGGGCATGGCTACACCTTC,CASSPRGHGYTF
TRBJ1-1,-,TRBD1,TRBV27,TGTGCCAGTTGGGACAGGTGGGCTGAAGCTTTCTTT,CASWDRWAEAFF
TRBJ2-2,-,TRBD2,TRBV11-2,TGTGCCAGCAGCTTAGGTCTAGCGGGAGGCCGGAACACCGGGGAGCTGTTTTTT,CASSLGLAGGRNTGELFF
TRBJ2-7,many,TRBD1,TRBV4-2,TGTGCCAGCAGCCAAGGACAGGGGGCTGGCTACGAGCAGTACTTC,CASSQGQGAGYEQYF
TRBJ2-3,once,TRBD2,TRBV4-1,TGCGCCAGCAGCCAAGAAACCAGCGGGAGCACGAGAGATACGCAGTATTTT,CASSQETSGSTRDTQYF
TRBJ2-7,-,-,TRBV21-1,TGTGCCAGCAGCAAAGGAAAAGGGACGAGACTAGCGGAGCCCTACGAGCAGTACTTC,CASSKGKGTRLAEPYEQYF
TRBJ1-2,-,TRBD1,TRBV18,TGTGCCAGCTCACCAAGTGGGGACAGGACTAGAAACTATGGCTACACCTTC,CASSPSGDRTRNYGYTF
TRBJ2-7,-,TRBD1,TRBV6-2/TRBV6-3,TGTGCCAGCAGTTACTCGAAATTGGGACAGGAGACCTACGAGCAGTACTTC,CASSYSKLGQETYEQYF
TRBJ2-7,-,TRBD1,TRBV9,TGTGCCAGCAGCGTATACTCCGGGACAGGCTACGAGCAGTACTTC,CASSVYSGTGYEQYF
TRBJ2-7,-,TRBD2,TRBV7-6,TGTGCCAGCAGCCCCCTTGGGGGGGGTTCCTACGAGCAGTACTTC,CASSPLGGGSYEQYF